This T cell receptor beta chain was obtained from a study of blood T cell repertoires in COVID-19 (dated by TCRdb to about 2020). About the study as a whole: The collaborator samples originated in the United States, Italy and Spain and spanned the acute and convalescent phases of COVID-19. A de-identified subject ID, COVID-19 status, age in years and sex were almost always included in the sample metadata. Where available, HLA class I and class II types were taken from metadata supplied by the sample provider and were not determined by assay-based typing. Deeply sampled blood TCRbeta repertoires from subjects exposed to, actively infected with, or recovered from COVID-19 were included in the dataset. Samples came from the ongoing ImmuneRACE study (first 160 participants) plus 1,254 subjects from 6 global collaborators. The material from the prospective study consisted of cDNA or gDNA derived from T cells, B-cell-depleted T cells, or PBMCs. A freely available public database, intended as a resource for researchers studying the immune response to SARS-CoV-2, is where the repertoires were released.

The collaborating institutions used their own protocols to collect whole blood in K2EDTA tubes. For TCRbeta analysis, collaborators shipped samples in one of three forms: frozen whole blood, isolated PBMCs, or DNA extracted from either of those sample types. The immunoSEQ Assay, a bias-controlled multiplex PCR, was used to amplify TCRbeta CDR3 regions from genomic DNA. The study's own analysis went as follows. Within the assay, amplification of reference gene primers was used to estimate how many nucleated cells each sample contained. To quantify the absolute abundance of each unique TCRbeta CDR3 rearrangement, sequence reads were collapsed and filtered. For each sample, productive Simpson clonality was calculated by taking the square root of Simpson's diversity index across productive rearrangements. The source is immuneACCESS, and TCRdb retained only in-frame sequences with V and J called. Part of the clones is not carried over; for the studies checked, unresolved V genes explain less than half of this, and the remainder is unexplained. Clone size and the V and J calls come from that table; the DNA yielded D and trimming. This sample comprises around 120,000 clones, around nine tenths of them detected only once. 6.5% to 9% of the sample lies in the top ten.

CDR1 and CDR2 were assigned from the germline V gene as SGHDT and YYEEEE. Inclusive of the bounding cysteine and phenylalanine, the CDR3 is 14 residues long. Only the CDR3 portion is preserved as DNA: 42 bases, with reading frame beginning at the first base. Trimming takes 4 bases from V and 8 bases from J, and the germline ends sit 17 bases apart. As for this clone: What antigen it recognizes has not been identified. No base-level quality is on record; no much larger clone is a single base apart.

The research as a whole found: Clinical and demographic metadata were provided uncurated, with the amount varying by source and participant.

The TCR originated in a middle-aged man with acute or convalescent COVID-19. The sequenced material came from peripheral blood. This chain is built from TRBV5-6 and TRBJ2-3; 7 matching bases give a weak D call of TRBD2. The CDR3: CASSDPRGGGTQYF. The DNA is TGTGCCAGCAGCGATCCTCGGGGAGGGGGTACGCAGTATTTT. With the rest looked up from the reference TRBV5-6 and TRBJ2-3 genes rather than sequenced, the full variable domain is DAGVTQSPTHLIKTRGQQVTLRCSPKSGHDTVSWYQQALGQGPQFIFQYYEEEERQRGNFPDRFSGHQFPNYSSELNVNALLLGDSALYLCASSDPRGGGTQYFGPGTRLTVL.